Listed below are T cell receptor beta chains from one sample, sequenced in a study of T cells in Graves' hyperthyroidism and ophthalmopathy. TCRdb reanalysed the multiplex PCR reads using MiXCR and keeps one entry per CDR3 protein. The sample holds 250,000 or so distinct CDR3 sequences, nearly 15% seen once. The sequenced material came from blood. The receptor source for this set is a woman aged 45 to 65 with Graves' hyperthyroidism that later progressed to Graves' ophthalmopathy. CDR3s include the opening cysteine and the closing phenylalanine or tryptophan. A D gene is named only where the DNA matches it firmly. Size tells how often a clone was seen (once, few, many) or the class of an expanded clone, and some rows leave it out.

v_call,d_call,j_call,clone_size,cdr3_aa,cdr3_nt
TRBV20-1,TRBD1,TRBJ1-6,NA,CSAMKDRGGSPLHF,TGCAGTGCTATGAAGGACAGGGGTGGGTCACCCCTCCACTTT
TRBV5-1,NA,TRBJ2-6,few,CASEQGYSGANVLTF,TGCGCCAGCGAACAGGGCTACTCTGGGGCCAACGTCCTGACTTTC
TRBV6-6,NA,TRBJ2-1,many,CASSYSTRDNGQFF,TGTGCCAGCAGTTACTCGACTCGAGACAATGGGCAGTTCTTC
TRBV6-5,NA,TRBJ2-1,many,CASSYSRAGGNEQFF,TGTGCCAGCAGTTACTCAAGGGCCGGGGGCAATGAGCAGTTCTTC
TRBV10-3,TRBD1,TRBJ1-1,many,CAINTDGGTEYSNTEAFF,TGTGCCATCAATACCGACGGAGGGACAGAGTACTCTAACACTGAAGCTTTCTTT
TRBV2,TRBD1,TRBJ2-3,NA,CASRTGDTQYF,TGTGCCAGCAGGACAGGGGATACGCAGTATTTT
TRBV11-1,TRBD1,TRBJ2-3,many,CASSLGTGKDTQYF,TGTGCCAGCAGCTTGGGGACAGGGAAGGATACGCAGTATTTT
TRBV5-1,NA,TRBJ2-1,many,CASSLANGRGNEQFF,TGCGCCAGCAGCTTGGCCAATGGGCGGGGAAATGAGCAGTTCTTC
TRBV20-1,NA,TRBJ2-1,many,CSAPKVGIDNEQFF,TGCAGTGCCCCCAAGGTGGGGATTGACAATGAGCAGTTCTTC
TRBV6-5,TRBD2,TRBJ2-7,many,CASSYPIGTSMSEQYF,TGTGCCAGCAGTTACCCCATCGGGACTAGCATGAGCGAGCAGTACTTC
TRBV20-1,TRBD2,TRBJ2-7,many,CSARDPEREARTYEQYF,TGCAGTGCTAGAGATCCAGAGCGGGAGGCCAGAACCTACGAGCAGTACTTC
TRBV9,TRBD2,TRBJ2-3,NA,CASSPSGRASYTQYF,TGTGCCAGCAGCCCTAGCGGGAGGGCCTCTTATACGCAGTATTTT